This TCR beta chain was observed in a study of molecular identifiers for immune sequencing clone quantification. Sorted naive CD8 T cells were those defined as CD8+CD4-CCR7+CD45RA+. CDR1 SQVTM and CDR2 ANQGSEA come from the germline V gene. Trimming shortened V by 4 bases and J by 0 bases, and 10 bases separated the two germline ends. The length of the CDR3 is 13 residues. There are many counts of this clonotype. MiXCR, applied by TCRdb to the PCR reads, yields one record per CDR3 protein. The table includes 460,000 or so distinct CDR3 sequences, about 20% detected once. The rearrangement links TRBV29-1 to TRBJ2-7; D tentatively reads TRBD1 or TRBD2 (5 bases each). The clonotype comes from a human donor in good health. Some libraries in this study had Jurkat cell RNA spiked in. The sample taken for sequencing was naive CD8+ T cells from blood, with Jurkat cell RNA spiked in. Indicated subset: FACS-sorted CD8+CD4-CCR7+CD45RA+ naive T cells. The DNA for the CDR3 is TGCAGCGTTGGAGGGGAAAACTCCTACGAGCAGTACTTC. Amino acids: CSVGGENSYEQYF.